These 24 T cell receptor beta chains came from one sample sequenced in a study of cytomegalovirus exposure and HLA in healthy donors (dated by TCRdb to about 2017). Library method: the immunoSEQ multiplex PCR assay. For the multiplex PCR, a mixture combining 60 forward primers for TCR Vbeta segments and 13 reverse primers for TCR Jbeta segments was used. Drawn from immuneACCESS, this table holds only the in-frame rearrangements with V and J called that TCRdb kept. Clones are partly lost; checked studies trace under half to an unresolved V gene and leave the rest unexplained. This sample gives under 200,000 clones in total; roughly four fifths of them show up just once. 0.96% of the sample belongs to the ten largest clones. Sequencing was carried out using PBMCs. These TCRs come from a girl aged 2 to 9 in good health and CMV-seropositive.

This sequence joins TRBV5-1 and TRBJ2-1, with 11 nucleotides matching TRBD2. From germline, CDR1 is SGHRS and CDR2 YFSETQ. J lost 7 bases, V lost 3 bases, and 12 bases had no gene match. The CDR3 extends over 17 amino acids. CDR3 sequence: CASSSLGTSGRRNEQFF. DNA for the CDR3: TGCGCCAGCAGCTCTTTGGGAACTAGCGGGAGAAGGAATGAGCAGTTCTTC.

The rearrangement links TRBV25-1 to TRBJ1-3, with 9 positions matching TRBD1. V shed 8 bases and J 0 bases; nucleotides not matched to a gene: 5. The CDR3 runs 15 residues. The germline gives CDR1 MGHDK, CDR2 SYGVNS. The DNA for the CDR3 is TGTGCCAGCTGGACAGGGGAAAGCTCTGGAAACACCATATATTTT. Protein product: CASWTGESSGNTIYF.

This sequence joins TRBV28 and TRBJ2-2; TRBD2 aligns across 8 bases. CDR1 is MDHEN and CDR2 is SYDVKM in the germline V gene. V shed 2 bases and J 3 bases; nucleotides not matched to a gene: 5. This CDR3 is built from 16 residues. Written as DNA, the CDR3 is TGTGCCAGCAGTTTAAGCGGGAGTACGTACACCGGGGAGCTGTTTTTT. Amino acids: CASSLSGSTYTGELFF.

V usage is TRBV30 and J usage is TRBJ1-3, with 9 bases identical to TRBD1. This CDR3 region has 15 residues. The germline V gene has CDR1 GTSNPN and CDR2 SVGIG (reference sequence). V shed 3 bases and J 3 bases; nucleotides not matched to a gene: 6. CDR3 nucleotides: TGTGCCTGGAGAGTACAGGGGGCAATTGGAAACACCATATATTTT. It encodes CAWRVQGAIGNTIYF.

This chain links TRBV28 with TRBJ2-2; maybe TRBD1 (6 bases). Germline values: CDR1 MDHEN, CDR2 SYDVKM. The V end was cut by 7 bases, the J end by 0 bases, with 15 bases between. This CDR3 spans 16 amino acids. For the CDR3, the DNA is TGTGCCAGCACCTTTGGGGGCGCCCCGAACACCGGGGAGCTGTTTTTT. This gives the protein CASTFGGAPNTGELFF.

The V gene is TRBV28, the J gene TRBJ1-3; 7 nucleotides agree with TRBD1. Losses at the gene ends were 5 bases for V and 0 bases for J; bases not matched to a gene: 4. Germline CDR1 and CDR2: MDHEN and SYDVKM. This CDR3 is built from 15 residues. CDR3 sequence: CASSNRGGSGNTIYF. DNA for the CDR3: TGTGCCAGCAGTAACAGGGGAGGCTCTGGAAACACCATATATTTT.

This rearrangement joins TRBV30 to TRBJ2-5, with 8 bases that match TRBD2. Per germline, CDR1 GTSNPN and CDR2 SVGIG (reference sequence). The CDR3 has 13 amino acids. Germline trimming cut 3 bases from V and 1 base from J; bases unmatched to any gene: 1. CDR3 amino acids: CAWRLAAQETQYF. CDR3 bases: TGTGCCTGGAGACTAGCGGCCCAAGAGACCCAGTACTTC.

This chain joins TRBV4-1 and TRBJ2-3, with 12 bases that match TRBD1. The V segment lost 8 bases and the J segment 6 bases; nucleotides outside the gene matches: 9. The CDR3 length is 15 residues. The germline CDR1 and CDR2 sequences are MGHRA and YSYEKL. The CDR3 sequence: CASEAGTGGRDTQYF. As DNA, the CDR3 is TGCGCCAGCGAGGCCGGGACAGGGGGCAGGGATACGCAGTATTTT.

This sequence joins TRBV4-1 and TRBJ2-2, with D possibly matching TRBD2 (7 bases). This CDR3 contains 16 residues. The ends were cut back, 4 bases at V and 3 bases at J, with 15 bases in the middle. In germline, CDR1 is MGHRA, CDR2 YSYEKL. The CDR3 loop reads CASSPRGGGYTGELFF. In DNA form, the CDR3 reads TGCGCCAGCAGCCCCCGCGGCGGGGGCTACACCGGGGAGCTGTTTTTT.

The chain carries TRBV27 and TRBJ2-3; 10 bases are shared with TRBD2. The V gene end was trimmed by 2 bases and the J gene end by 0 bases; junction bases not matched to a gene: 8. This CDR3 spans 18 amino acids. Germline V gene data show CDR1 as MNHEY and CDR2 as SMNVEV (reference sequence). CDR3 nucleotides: TGTGCCAGCAGTTTACTCGGTCCTAGCGGGAGTAGCACAGATACGCAGTATTTT. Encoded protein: CASSLLGPSGSSTDTQYF.

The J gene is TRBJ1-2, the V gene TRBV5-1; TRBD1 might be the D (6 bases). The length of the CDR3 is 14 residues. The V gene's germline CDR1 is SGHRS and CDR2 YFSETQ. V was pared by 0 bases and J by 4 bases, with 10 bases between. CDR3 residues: CASSLDRAGYGYTF. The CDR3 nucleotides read TGCGCCAGCAGCTTGGACAGGGCAGGCTATGGCTACACCTTC.

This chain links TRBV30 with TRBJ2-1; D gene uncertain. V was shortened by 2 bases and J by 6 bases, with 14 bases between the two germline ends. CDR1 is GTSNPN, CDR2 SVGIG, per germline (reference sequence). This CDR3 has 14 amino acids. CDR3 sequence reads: CAWSPTRLGNEQFF. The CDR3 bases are TGTGCCTGGAGTCCTACTCGACTGGGCAATGAGCAGTTCTTC.

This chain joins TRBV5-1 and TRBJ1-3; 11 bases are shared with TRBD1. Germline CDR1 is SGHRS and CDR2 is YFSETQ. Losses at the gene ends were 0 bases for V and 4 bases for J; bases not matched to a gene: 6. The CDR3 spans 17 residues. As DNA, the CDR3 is TGCGCCAGCAGCTTGGGGACAGGGGGCTTTTCCGGAAACACCATATATTTT. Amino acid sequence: CASSLGTGGFSGNTIYF. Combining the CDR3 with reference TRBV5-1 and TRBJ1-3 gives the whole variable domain KAGVTQTPRYLIKTRGQQVTLSCSPISGHRSVSWYQQTPGQGLQFLFEYFSETQRNKGNFPGRFSGRQFSNSRSEMNVSTLELGDSALYLCASSLGTGGFSGNTIYFGEGSWLTVV.

DNA for the CDR3: TGTGCCACCAGCAGAGCCTCGGACAGTCCCAATGAGCAGTTCTTC. This encodes CATSRASDSPNEQFF. This sequence joins TRBV15 and TRBJ2-1; D might be TRBD1 (6 bases). V lost 1 base to trimming and J lost 6 bases, with 13 bases between them. The CDR3 is made up of 15 amino acids. CDR1 is LNHNV, CDR2 YYDKDF, per germline (reference sequence).

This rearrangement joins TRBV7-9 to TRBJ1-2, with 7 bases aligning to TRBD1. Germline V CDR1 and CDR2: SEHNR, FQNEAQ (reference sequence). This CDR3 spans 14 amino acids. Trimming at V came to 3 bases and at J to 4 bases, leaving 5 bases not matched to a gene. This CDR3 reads CASSFIDRAYGYTF. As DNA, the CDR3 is TGTGCCAGCAGCTTTATAGACAGGGCCTATGGCTACACCTTC. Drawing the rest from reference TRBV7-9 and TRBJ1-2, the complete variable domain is DTGVSQNPRHKITKRGQNVTFRCDPISEHNRLYWYRQTLGQGPEFLTYFQNEAQLEKSRLLSDRFSAERPKGSFSTLEIQRTEQGDSAMYLCASSFIDRAYGYTFGSGTRLTVV.

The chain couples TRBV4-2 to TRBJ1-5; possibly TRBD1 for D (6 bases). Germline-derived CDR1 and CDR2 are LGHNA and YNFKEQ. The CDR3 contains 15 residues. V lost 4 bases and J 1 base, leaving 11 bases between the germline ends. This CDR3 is CASSLYRVSNQPQHF. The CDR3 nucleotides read TGTGCCAGCAGCCTATACAGGGTAAGCAATCAGCCCCAGCATTTT.

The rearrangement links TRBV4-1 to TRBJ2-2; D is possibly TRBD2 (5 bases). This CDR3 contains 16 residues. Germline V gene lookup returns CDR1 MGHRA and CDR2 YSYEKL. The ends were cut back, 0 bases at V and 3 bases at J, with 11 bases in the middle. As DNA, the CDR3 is TGCGCCAGCAGCCAAGATAAGCCTAGCTACACCGGGGAGCTGTTTTTT. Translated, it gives CASSQDKPSYTGELFF.

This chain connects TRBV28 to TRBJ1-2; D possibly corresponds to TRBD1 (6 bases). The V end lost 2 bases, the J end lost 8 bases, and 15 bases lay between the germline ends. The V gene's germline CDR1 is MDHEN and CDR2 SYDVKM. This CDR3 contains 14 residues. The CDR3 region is CASSLGGAQGGYTF. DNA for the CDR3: TGTGCCAGCAGTTTAGGGGGGGCGCAAGGAGGCTACACCTTC.

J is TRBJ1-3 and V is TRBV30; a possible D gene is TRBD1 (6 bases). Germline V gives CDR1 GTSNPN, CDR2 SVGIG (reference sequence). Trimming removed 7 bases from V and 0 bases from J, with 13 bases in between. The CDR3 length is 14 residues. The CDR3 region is CALTRTVSGNTIYF. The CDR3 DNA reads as TGTGCCTTAACCAGGACAGTCTCTGGAAACACCATATATTTT.

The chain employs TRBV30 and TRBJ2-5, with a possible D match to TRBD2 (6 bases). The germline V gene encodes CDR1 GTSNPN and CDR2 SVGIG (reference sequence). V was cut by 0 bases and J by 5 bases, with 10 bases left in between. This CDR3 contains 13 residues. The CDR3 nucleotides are TGTGCCTGGAGTGTCTCTAGCGTGGAGACCCAGTACTTC. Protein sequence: CAWSVSSVETQYF.

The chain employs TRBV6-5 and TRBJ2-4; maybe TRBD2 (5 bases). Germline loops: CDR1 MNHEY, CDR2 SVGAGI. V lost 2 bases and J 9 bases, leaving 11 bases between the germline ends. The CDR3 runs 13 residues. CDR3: CASSYEAAGIQYF. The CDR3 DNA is TGTGCCAGCAGTTACGAGGCCGCGGGCATTCAGTACTTC.

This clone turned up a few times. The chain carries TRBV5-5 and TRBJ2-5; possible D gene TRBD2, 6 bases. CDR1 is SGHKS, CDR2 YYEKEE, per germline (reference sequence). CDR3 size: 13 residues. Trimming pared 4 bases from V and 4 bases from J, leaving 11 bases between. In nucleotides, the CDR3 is TGTGCCAGCAGCGCACCCGGGGGAGAGACCCAGTACTTC. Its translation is CASSAPGGETQYF.

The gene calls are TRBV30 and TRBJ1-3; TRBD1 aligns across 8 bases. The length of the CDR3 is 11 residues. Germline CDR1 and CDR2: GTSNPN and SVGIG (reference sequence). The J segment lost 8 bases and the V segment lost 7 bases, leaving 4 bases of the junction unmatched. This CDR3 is CASDRADTIYF. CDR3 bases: TGTGCCTCGGACAGGGCCGACACCATATATTTT.

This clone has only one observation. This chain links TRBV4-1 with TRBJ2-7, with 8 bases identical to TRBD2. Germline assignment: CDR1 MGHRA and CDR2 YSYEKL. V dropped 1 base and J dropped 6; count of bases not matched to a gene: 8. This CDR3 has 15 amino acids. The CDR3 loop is CASSQAWGGGLEQYF. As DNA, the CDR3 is TGCGCCAGCAGCCAAGCCTGGGGCGGGGGGCTCGAGCAGTACTTC.